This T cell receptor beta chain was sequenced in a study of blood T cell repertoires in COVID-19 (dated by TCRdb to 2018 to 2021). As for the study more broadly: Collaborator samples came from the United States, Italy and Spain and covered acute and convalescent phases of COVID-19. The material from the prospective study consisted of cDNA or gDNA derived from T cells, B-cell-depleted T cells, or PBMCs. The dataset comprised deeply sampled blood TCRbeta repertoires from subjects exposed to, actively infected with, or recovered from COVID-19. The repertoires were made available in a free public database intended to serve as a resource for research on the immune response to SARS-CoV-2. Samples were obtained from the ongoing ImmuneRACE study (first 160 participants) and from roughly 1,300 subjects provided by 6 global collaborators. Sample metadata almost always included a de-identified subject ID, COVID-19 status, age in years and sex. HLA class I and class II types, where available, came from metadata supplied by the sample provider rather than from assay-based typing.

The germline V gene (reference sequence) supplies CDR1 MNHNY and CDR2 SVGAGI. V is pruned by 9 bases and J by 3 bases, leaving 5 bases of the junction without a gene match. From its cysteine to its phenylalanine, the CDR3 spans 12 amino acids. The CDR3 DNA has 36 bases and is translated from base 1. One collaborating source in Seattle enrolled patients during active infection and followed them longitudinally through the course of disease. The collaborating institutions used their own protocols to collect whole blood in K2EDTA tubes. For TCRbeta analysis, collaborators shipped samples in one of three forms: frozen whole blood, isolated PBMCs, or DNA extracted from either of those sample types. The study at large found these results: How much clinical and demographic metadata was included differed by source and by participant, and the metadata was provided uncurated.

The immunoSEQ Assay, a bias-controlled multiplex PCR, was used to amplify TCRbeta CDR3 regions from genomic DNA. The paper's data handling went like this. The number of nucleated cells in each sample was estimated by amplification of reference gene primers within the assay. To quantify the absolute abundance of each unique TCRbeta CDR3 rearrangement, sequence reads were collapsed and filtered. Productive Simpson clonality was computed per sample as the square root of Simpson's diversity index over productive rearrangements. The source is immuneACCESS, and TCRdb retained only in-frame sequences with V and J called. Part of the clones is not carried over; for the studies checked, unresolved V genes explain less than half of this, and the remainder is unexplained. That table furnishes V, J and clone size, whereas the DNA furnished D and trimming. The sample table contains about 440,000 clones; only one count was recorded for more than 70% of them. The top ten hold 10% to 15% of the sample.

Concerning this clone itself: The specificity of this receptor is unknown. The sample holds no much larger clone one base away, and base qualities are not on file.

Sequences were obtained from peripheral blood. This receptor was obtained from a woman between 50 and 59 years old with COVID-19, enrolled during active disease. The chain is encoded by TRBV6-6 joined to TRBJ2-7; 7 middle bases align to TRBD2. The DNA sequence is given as TGTGCCAGTGGGGGGGGTTACTACGAGCAGTACTTC. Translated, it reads CASGGGYYEQYF.